This T cell receptor (beta chain) was recorded in a study of shared clonotypes between healthy human individuals. About the research overall: Per donor, CD8 memory used one plate, CD8 naive used two, CD4 memory used three and CD4 naive used three.

Naive CD8 cells lacked CD45RO and underwent positive selection for CCR7, leaving out terminally differentiated effector memory CD45RA+ cells. All donors qualified as healthy HIV-negative adults and had experienced no recent acute infections or vaccinations. Assay used: immunoSEQ multiplex PCR; TCRdb lists only in-frame clones, some missing. The sample carries approximately 600,000 clones, around 95% recorded once. A note on this clone: Its antigen is undetermined.

Study outcomes and limitations: On the whole, naive subsets had larger estimated richness than memory subsets had.

This CDR3 has 14 residues. V was clipped by 6 bases and J by 3 bases, with 17 bases between them. The germline CDR1 and CDR2 sequences are SQVTM and ANQGSEA. This receptor was obtained from a woman between 25 and 40 years old in good health. Sequenced sample: naive CD8+ T cells sorted from blood. This chain links TRBV29-1 with TRBJ1-1, with TRBD1 as a possible D gene (5 bases). The CDR3 region is CSVETQGWDTEAFF. CDR3 coding DNA: TGCAGCGTCGAAACGCAGGGCTGGGACACTGAAGCTTTCTTT. The variable domain in full, completed from reference TRBV29-1 and TRBJ1-1, reads SAVISQKPSRDICQRGTSLTIQCQVDSQVTMMFWYRQQPGQSLTLIATANQGSEATYESGFVIDKFPISRPNLTFSTLTVSNMSPEDSSIYLCSVETQGWDTEAFFGQGTRLTVV.